This TCR beta chain was recovered during a study of T cell responses to AZD1222 COVID-19 vaccine. Only in-frame clones appear in the TCRdb table, and some are missing; sequencing was by immunoSEQ multiplex PCR. Of about 130,000 clones detected, approximately 85% appear once; the ten largest clones hold 4.4%. Study-level results: The study found Spike-specific TCR breadth and depth rose after two AZD1222 doses. The repertoires were collected only after the peak T cell response. Clonal diversity was possibly underestimated, and the donors were mostly white British, with more females.

This clone occurred once. Its cognate antigen is unknown. Trimming cost V 8 bases and J 0 bases, with 16 bases left between them. Germline CDR1 and CDR2: MDHEN and SYDVKM. The CDR3 length is 15 residues. The chain is built from TRBV28 and TRBJ1-1; TRBD1 is a possible D gene (6 bases). The material sequenced was peripheral blood, taken 28 days after the second AZD1222 dose. This TCR was sampled from an adult who received the AZD1222 COVID-19 vaccine. CDR3 nucleotides: TGTGCCAGCGACCCGCGGGACAACATGAACACTGAAGCTTTCTTT. It translates to CASDPRDNMNTEAFF.